This T cell receptor beta chain comes out of a study of response to subunit inactivated influenza vaccine. TCRdb re-derived calls from the RT-PCR reads in MiXCR, one entry per CDR3 protein. The sample holds hundreds of thousands of distinct CDR3 sequences; around 14% are singletons and the top ten take under 14%. In germline, CDR1 is SGHKS, CDR2 YYEKEE (reference sequence). CDR3 length: 15 amino acids. The J segment lost 8 bases and the V segment lost 0 bases, leaving 4 bases of the junction unmatched. Regarding the study as a whole: That few new T cells are recruited by each seasonal influenza vaccination was the authors' suggestion.

Comments on this clonotype: Its antigen is not identified.

The TCR comes from a man between 45 and 60 years old who received an inactivated influenza vaccine. Sequences were derived from PBMCs from blood, sampled 11 to 12 days after vaccination. This chain joins TRBV5-5 and TRBJ2-1; 11 bases are shared with TRBD2. In DNA, the CDR3 is TGTGCCAGCAGCTTGGGTCTAGCGGGGGGTGATGAGCAGTTCTTC. Its translation is CASSLGLAGGDEQFF.